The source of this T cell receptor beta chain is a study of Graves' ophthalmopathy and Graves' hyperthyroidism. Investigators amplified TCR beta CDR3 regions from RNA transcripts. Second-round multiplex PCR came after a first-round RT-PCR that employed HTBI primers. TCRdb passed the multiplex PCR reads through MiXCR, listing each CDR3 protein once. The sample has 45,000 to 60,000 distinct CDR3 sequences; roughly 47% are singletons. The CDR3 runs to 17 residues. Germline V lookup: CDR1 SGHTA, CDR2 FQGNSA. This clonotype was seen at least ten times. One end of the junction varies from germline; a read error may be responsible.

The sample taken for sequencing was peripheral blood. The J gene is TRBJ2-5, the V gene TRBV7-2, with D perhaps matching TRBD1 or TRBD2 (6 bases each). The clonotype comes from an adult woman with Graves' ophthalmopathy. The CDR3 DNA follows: TGCGCCAGCAGCCAAGATCGGGATAGAGGGGGAGGAGAGACCCAGTACTTC. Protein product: CASSQDRDRGGGETQYF.